These 10 T cell receptor beta chains came from one sample sequenced in a study of cytomegalovirus exposure and HLA in healthy donors. PCR used 60 Vbeta primers and 13 Jbeta primers. Sequenced by immunoSEQ multiplex PCR; TCRdb stores in-frame clones only, minus some. Of approximately 120,000 clones listed, approximately 81% are singletons. Material for sequencing was PBMCs. All receptors come from a young man in good health and CMV-seropositive.

This chain connects TRBV7-9 to TRBJ1-3; 8 bases agree with TRBD1. Trimming cost V 7 bases and J 0 bases; bases outside gene matches: 11. CDR1 and CDR2 from the germline V gene are SEHNR and FQNEAQ (reference sequence). This CDR3 contains 17 residues. In DNA form, the CDR3 reads TGTGCCAGCAATTACGGACAGGGTGTCCCCTCTGGAAACACCATATATTTT. Its protein product is CASNYGQGVPSGNTIYF.

The chain links TRBV4-3 to TRBJ2-1; 10 bases line up with TRBD2. CDR3 length: 15 residues. Germline lookup yields CDR1 LGHNA and CDR2 YSLEER. With V trimmed by 1 base and J by 8 bases, 5 bases remained unmatched. The CDR3 region is CASSQASGRIYEQFF. CDR3 coding DNA: TGCGCCAGCAGCCAAGCTAGCGGGAGAATTTATGAGCAGTTCTTC.

This clone has a handful of counts. The chain employs TRBV5-1 and TRBJ2-7; the D is unclear. The CDR3 consists of 17 residues. CDR1 and CDR2 from the germline V gene are SGHRS and YFSETQ. V gave up 1 base and J gave up 2 bases, with 19 bases separating them. The CDR3 loop reads CASSLHTEQSYPYEQYF. The CDR3 region has the DNA TGCGCCAGCAGCTTGCACACGGAGCAGTCCTATCCCTACGAGCAGTACTTC.

J is TRBJ2-3 and V is TRBV4-2; 8 bases agree with TRBD2. The CDR3 covers 15 residues. The germline V gene has CDR1 LGHNA and CDR2 YNFKEQ. Germline trimming cut 2 bases from V and 6 bases from J; bases unmatched to any gene: 7. CDR3 nucleotide sequence: TGTGCCAGCAGCCAAAGCGCGGGGGGTGCGGATACGCAGTATTTT. Protein product: CASSQSAGGADTQYF.

The V gene is TRBV11-2, the J gene TRBJ2-2, with TRBD2 identical over 12 bases. Germline values: CDR1 SGHAT, CDR2 FQNNGV. Trimming cost V 4 bases and J 5 bases; bases outside gene matches: 2. The CDR3 covers 15 residues. The CDR3 DNA reads TGTGCCAGCAGCTGGACTAGCGGGGAGACCGGGGAGCTGTTTTTT. Amino acid sequence: CASSWTSGETGELFF.

The chain employs TRBV9 and TRBJ2-1; 12 bases are a match to TRBD2. CDR1 and CDR2 (germline): SGDLS, YYNGEE. V was clipped by 3 bases and J by 6 bases; unmatched bases: 4. This CDR3 contains 15 residues. The chain's CDR3 is CASSETSGSRNEQFF. Written as DNA, the CDR3 is TGTGCCAGCAGCGAGACTAGCGGGAGTCGCAATGAGCAGTTCTTC.

This chain joins TRBV7-2 and TRBJ2-3; D is perhaps TRBD1 (6 bases). V was pared by 5 bases and J by 0 bases, with 12 bases between. Germline V lookup: CDR1 SGHTA, CDR2 FQGNSA. CDR3 length: 15 residues. CDR3 residues: CASSPRTASTDTQYF. CDR3 DNA: TGTGCCAGCAGCCCTCGGACAGCCAGCACAGATACGCAGTATTTT.

This chain joins TRBV2 and TRBJ2-7, with D perhaps matching TRBD1 (5 bases). Germline values: CDR1 SNHLY, CDR2 FYNNEI. The CDR3 sequence is 14 residues long. Trimming removed 8 bases from V and 0 bases from J, with 14 bases in between. In DNA form, the CDR3 reads TGTGCCAGCCGACAGCAAGAGTTCTCCTACGAGCAGTACTTC. Translated: CASRQQEFSYEQYF.

A word on this clone: The junction and the germline gene differ at one end; a read error may be behind it. The genes are TRBV7-9 and TRBJ2-7; 9 bases fit TRBD1. The CDR3 has 17 residues. Germline V gene sequence: CDR1 SEHNR, CDR2 FQNEAQ (reference sequence). DNA for the CDR3: TGTTCCAGCAGCAATCGAAGCCAAGGGACAGGGAGGTACGAGCAGTACTTC. Translated, it gives CSSSNRSQGTGRYEQYF.

In DNA form, the CDR3 reads TGTGCCAGCAGCCCAACCCGGGGACAGACTTACACCTTC. It specifies CASSPTRGQTYTF. The chain is built from TRBV9 and TRBJ1-2; 7 bases fit TRBD1. Unmatched junction bases numbered 11, after V lost 4 bases and J lost 11 bases. Germline assignment: CDR1 SGDLS and CDR2 YYNGEE. The CDR3 consists of 13 residues.